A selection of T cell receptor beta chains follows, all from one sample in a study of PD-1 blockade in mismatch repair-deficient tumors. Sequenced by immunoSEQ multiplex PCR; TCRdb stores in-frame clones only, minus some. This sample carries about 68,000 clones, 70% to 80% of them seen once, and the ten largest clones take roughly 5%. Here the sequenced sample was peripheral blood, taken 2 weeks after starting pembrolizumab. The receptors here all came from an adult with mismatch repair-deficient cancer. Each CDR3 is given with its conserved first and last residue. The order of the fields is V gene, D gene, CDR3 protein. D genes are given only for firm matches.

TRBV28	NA	CASSTGRGRPQHF
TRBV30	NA	CAWSRGTNSYNEQFF
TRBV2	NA	CASSLWRDEAFF
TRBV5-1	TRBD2	CASSLGLAGGDTQYF
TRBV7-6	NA	CASSPLGQFLNTGELFF
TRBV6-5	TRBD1	CASSPALTGRYGYTF
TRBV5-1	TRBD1	CASSSGQGRKEWNTEAFF
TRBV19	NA	CASSIGLEQFF
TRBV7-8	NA	CASSPIGGINQPQHF
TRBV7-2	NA	CASSLAGADTQYF
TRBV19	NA	CASTPDQENTEAFF
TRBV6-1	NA	CASSIVYNEQFF
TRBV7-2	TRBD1	CASSADRGPGNTIYF
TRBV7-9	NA	CASSTHWASDQETQYF
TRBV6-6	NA	CASSYSRGAGYTF
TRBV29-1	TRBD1	CSAWDRGLSDTQYF
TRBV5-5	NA	CASSFDGAGEQFF
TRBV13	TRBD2	CASSPNLAGGYEQYF
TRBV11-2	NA	CASSLYEQYF
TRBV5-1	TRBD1	CASSSTGVVYEQYF
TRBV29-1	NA	CSGANTEAFF
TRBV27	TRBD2	CASSGLAGPLSYEQYF
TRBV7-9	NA	CASSPGVRGGPGANVLTF
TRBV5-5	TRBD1	CASSLLGTADYEQYF
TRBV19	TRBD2	CASSSVGLAGGRSYNEQFF
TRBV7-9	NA	CASSPANQPQHF
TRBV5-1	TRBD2	CASSPGLAGVRFYTGELFF
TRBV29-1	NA	CSGILSSGNTIYF